The source of this T cell receptor beta chain is a study of blood T cell repertoires in COVID-19. Study as a whole: Collection of acute and convalescent COVID-19 samples took place in the United States, Italy and Spain.

Methods used by the authors: Scientists estimated how many nucleated cells there were by amplifying reference gene primers. Using immunoSEQ multiplex PCR, the repertoire was profiled, and TCRdb retains in-frame clones only, with some absent. Clone size and V and J calls were adopted from that table, with D and trimming inferred from the DNA. The sample contains approximately 94,000 clones, less than 90% of which appear only once. This CDR3 contains 14 residues. V gave up 0 bases and J gave up 1 base, with 7 bases separating them. Germline V gene lookup returns CDR1 SGHRS and CDR2 YFSETQ. Worth noting for this clone: Other DNA sequences in the same sample also yield this CDR3.

Sequencing was performed on peripheral blood. This receptor was obtained from a man younger than 40 in a cohort sampled during active COVID-19. The rearrangement links TRBV5-1 to TRBJ2-5; D possibly corresponds to TRBD2 (5 bases). The CDR3 loop is CASSLDRGQETQYF. The DNA of the CDR3 is TGCGCCAGCAGCTTGGACCGGGGCCAAGAGACCCAGTACTTC.